The present TCR beta chain was sequenced within a study of Graves' ophthalmopathy and Graves' hyperthyroidism. RNA transcripts served as template for amplifying TCR beta CDR3 sequences. First-round RT-PCR relied on HTBI primers, and a second-round multiplex PCR came next. TCRdb processed the multiplex PCR reads anew with MiXCR; each CDR3 protein has one entry. The sample consists of more than 300,000 distinct CDR3 sequences, just over 15% of them appearing once. General study results and limits: Ophthalmopathy progression was predicted by the model at less than 71% sensitivity and 72.22% specificity. Most thyroid clonotypes with frequency above 0.001 were detected in blood too.

The authors enrolled newly diagnosed hyperthyroidism patients aged 18 to 65 with under 2 months' duration. PBMCs were density-gradient isolated from approximately 10 ml fresh blood. Germline assignment: CDR1 MDHEN and CDR2 SYDVKM. The germline V and J ends were trimmed by 2 bases and 3 bases, with 11 bases remaining between them. The CDR3 extends over 15 amino acids. About this clonotype itself: The antigen is undetermined.

This TCR derives from a woman younger than 30 with stable Graves' hyperthyroidism. Sequencing input: peripheral blood. The chain joins TRBV28 to TRBJ1-5; D possibly corresponds to TRBD1 (6 bases). The chain's CDR3 is CASSLTRGLNQPQHF. DNA of the CDR3: TGTGCCAGCAGTTTAACCAGGGGCCTCAATCAGCCCCAGCATTTT.